The 20 T cell receptor beta chains listed next were all sequenced from one sample in a study of cytomegalovirus exposure and HLA in healthy donors. The PCR made use of 60 Vbeta and 13 Jbeta primers. TCRdb keeps only in-frame clones here, not all; method: immunoSEQ multiplex PCR. Of about 190,000 clones listed, roughly nine tenths are singletons. The sample taken for sequencing was PBMCs. Every receptor here comes from a boy between 2 and 15 years old in good health and CMV-seronegative.

This chain links TRBV19 with TRBJ2-1, with 9 positions matching TRBD2. Germline V gene data show CDR1 as LNHDA and CDR2 as SQIVND (reference sequence). This CDR3 contains 12 residues. J lost 12 bases, V lost 2 bases, and 2 bases had no gene match. DNA for the CDR3: TGTGCCAGTAGTATAACTAGCGGGCCGCAGTTCTTC. Translated: CASSITSGPQFF.

This sequence joins TRBV6-1 and TRBJ1-1; maybe TRBD1 (5 bases). V gave up 6 bases and J gave up 3 bases, with 11 bases separating them. CDR1 MNHNS and CDR2 SASEGT come from the germline V gene. The CDR3 length is 13 residues. CDR3 DNA sequence: TGTGCCAGCAGCATGACAGACTACACTGAAGCTTTCTTT. Its protein product is CASSMTDYTEAFF.

CDR3 nucleotide sequence: TGTGCCAGCAGCGTAATGACAGGGGACACAGATACGCAGTATTTT. Amino acid sequence: CASSVMTGDTDTQYF. The chain employs TRBV9 and TRBJ2-3; 8 bases agree with TRBD1. The trim removed 1 base at V and 2 bases at J, leaving 3 bases unmatched. CDR3 length equals 15 residues. Germline CDR1 is SGDLS and CDR2 is YYNGEE.

This sequence joins TRBV6-1 and TRBJ2-5; tentative D call: TRBD1 (6 bases). The J call may be incorrect, as the DNA end agrees better with TRBJ2-7. Germline V gene lookup returns CDR1 MNHNS and CDR2 SASEGT. The CDR3 is 14 amino acids. The CDR3 loop is CASSEGQATYEQYF. The CDR3 coding sequence is TGTGCCAGCAGTGAAGGACAGGCTACCTACGAGCAGTACTTC.

The chain uses TRBV7-3 and TRBJ2-7; a possible D gene is TRBD1 (6 bases). With 5 bases removed from V and 2 bases from J, the gap between germline ends came to 19 bases. The CDR3 spans 16 residues. Germline V gives CDR1 SGHTA, CDR2 FQGTGA. CDR3 DNA sequence: TGTGCCAGCAGCCCCCGGGACACCTCAACCCCCTACGAGCAGTACTTC. Amino acids: CASSPRDTSTPYEQYF.

The genes are TRBV27 and TRBJ2-7, with a possible D match to TRBD2 (6 bases). Germline V gene lookup returns CDR1 MNHEY and CDR2 SMNVEV (reference sequence). With 3 bases removed from V and 5 bases from J, the gap between germline ends came to 11 bases. The CDR3 has 13 residues. The CDR3 sequence: CASSFLSGDEQYF. Written as DNA, the CDR3 is TGTGCCAGCAGTTTCCTTTCGGGAGACGAGCAGTACTTC.

The chain employs TRBV6-5 and TRBJ2-5; the match to TRBD2 covers 9 bases. Germline lookup yields CDR1 MNHEY and CDR2 SVGAGI. The CDR3 sequence is 13 residues long. The V segment lost 0 bases and the J segment 11 bases; nucleotides outside the gene matches: 4. The CDR3 spells CASSYSSSGEQYF. CDR3 in DNA: TGTGCCAGCAGTTACTCGTCTAGCGGGGAGCAGTACTTC.

The V and J genes are TRBV9 and TRBJ2-5; the match to TRBD2 covers 10 bases. V shed 7 bases, J shed 1 base, and the junction held 4 bases outside the gene matches. Per the germline V gene, CDR1 is SGDLS and CDR2 is YYNGEE. This CDR3 comprises 14 residues. CDR3 DNA sequence: TGTGCCAGCGGTAGCGGGAGGCCCCAAGAGACCCAGTACTTC. It translates to CASGSGRPQETQYF.

The V gene is TRBV6-5, the J gene TRBJ2-7, with 7 bases matching TRBD1. This CDR3 region has 12 residues. The germline V gene encodes CDR1 MNHEY and CDR2 SVGAGI. V gave up 7 bases and J gave up 5 bases; unmatched junction bases: 5. This CDR3 reads CASNTDRDEQYF. CDR3 nucleotides: TGTGCCAGCAACACCGACAGGGACGAGCAGTACTTC.

The rearrangement links TRBV5-1 to TRBJ2-2, with TRBD1 identical over 7 bases. The junction had 3 bases not matched to a gene; V was cut back by 6 bases and J by 4 bases. Germline assignment: CDR1 SGHRS and CDR2 YFSETQ. This CDR3 is built from 13 residues. CDR3 coding DNA: TGCGCCAGCACCGGGACAGTCACCGGGGAGCTGTTTTTT. Its translation is CASTGTVTGELFF.

The rearrangement links TRBV5-1 to TRBJ2-3, with TRBD2 identical over 8 bases. Trimming took 5 bases from V and 6 from J; bases not matched to a gene: 8. Germline V gene data show CDR1 as SGHRS and CDR2 as YFSETQ. The CDR3 has 14 amino acids. The CDR3 DNA reads as TGCGCCAGCAGTCTAGCGGGCCCACTGGATACGCAGTATTTT. Translating it yields CASSLAGPLDTQYF.

CDR3 sequence reads: CASSYGGLGYEQYF. The DNA for the CDR3 is TGTGCCAGCAGTTACGGGGGGTTGGGCTACGAGCAGTACTTC. The chain links TRBV6-6 to TRBJ2-7; the D gene is possibly TRBD2 (6 bases). CDR3 length equals 14 residues. V was cut by 2 bases and J by 3 bases, with 11 bases left in between. From germline, CDR1 is MNHNY and CDR2 SVGAGI (reference sequence).

The J gene is TRBJ2-3, the V gene TRBV30; 13 bases map to TRBD2. CDR1 and CDR2 from the germline V gene are GTSNPN and SVGIG (reference sequence). The CDR3 runs 18 residues. With 5 bases clipped from V and 2 bases from J, the junction kept 13 bases outside the gene matches. CDR3 loop: CAWAGPGTSGIYTDTQYF. CDR3 sequence (DNA): TGTGCCTGGGCGGGACCTGGGACTAGCGGGATCTACACAGATACGCAGTATTTT.

The rearrangement joins TRBV27 to TRBJ1-2; 7 nucleotides agree with TRBD1. Per germline, CDR1 MNHEY and CDR2 SMNVEV (reference sequence). V was pared by 5 bases and J by 8 bases, with 23 bases of the junction left unmatched. The CDR3 runs 18 residues. The CDR3 loop is CASSPDVGTVRGVEGYTF. DNA of the CDR3: TGTGCCAGCAGTCCGGACGTAGGGACAGTAAGGGGCGTCGAGGGCTACACCTTC.

V gene TRBV11-2 combines with J gene TRBJ2-1, with 7 positions matching TRBD1. CDR3 length: 15 amino acids. With 1 base clipped from V and 5 bases from J, the junction kept 5 bases outside the gene matches. The germline CDR1 and CDR2 sequences are SGHAT and FQNNGV. Here the CDR3 DNA reads TGTGCCAGCAGCTTAGGGGGGCAGGGGGACAATGAGCAGTTCTTC. Encoded protein: CASSLGGQGDNEQFF.

The chain uses TRBV30 and TRBJ2-5, with 7 bases matching TRBD1. V lost 5 bases and J lost 4; bases outside the gene matches: 10. CDR3 size: 14 residues. Looked up from germline, CDR1 is GTSNPN and CDR2 is SVGIG (reference sequence). As DNA, the CDR3 is TGTGCCTGGTACCTAGGGGGCCCCCGAGAGACCCAGTACTTC. Amino acids: CAWYLGGPRETQYF.

The rearrangement links TRBV30 to TRBJ1-4, with 10 bases lining up with TRBD1. Germline V gene sequence: CDR1 GTSNPN, CDR2 SVGIG (reference sequence). With V trimmed by 4 bases and J by 2 bases, 4 bases remained unmatched. This CDR3 contains 15 residues. The CDR3 protein is CAWMRQGATNEKLFF. In DNA, the CDR3 is TGTGCCTGGATGAGACAGGGGGCGACTAATGAAAAACTGTTTTTT.

The chain employs TRBV12-5 and TRBJ1-2; 7 positions match TRBD1. The ends lost 0 bases at V and 0 bases at J; junction bases unmatched: 13. Germline CDR1 and CDR2: LGHNT and FRNRAP. This CDR3 region has 19 residues. CDR3 sequence: CASGLVLGQGETANYGYTF. The CDR3 DNA reads TGTGCTAGTGGTTTGGTCTTGGGTCAGGGGGAAACTGCTAACTATGGCTACACCTTC.

The chain uses TRBV5-1 and TRBJ2-5; D not certain. Germline V gene lookup returns CDR1 SGHRS and CDR2 YFSETQ. Trimming took 2 bases from V and 6 from J, leaving 11 bases between them. The CDR3 extends over 13 amino acids. This CDR3 reads CASSLEPAQTQYF. Written as DNA, the CDR3 is TGCGCCAGCAGCTTAGAGCCCGCTCAGACCCAGTACTTC.

This chain uses TRBV19 with TRBJ1-2; TRBD1 aligns across 7 bases. The CDR3 is made up of 14 amino acids. With 6 bases clipped from V and 3 bases from J, the junction kept 7 bases outside the gene matches. CDR1 is LNHDA, CDR2 SQIVND, per germline (reference sequence). The CDR3 sequence: CASSLQGSYYGYTF. DNA of the CDR3: TGTGCCAGTAGCCTACAGGGGTCGTACTATGGCTACACCTTC.